Included here is one T cell receptor beta chain sequence, with context. Its antigen is still unknown. No base quality values were provided; no much bigger clone lies one nucleotide off. The record originates from a study of T cell changes during pregnancy in multiple sclerosis (dated by TCRdb to the late 2010s). Context from the whole study: Changes in the T cell repertoire over the course of pregnancy were examined in this study in women with multiple sclerosis.

Library generation was performed with the immunoSEQ multiplex PCR assay. The clones in this table, taken by TCRdb from immuneACCESS, are in-frame only. Not every clone is retained; where verified, under half of the shortfall comes from an unresolved V gene, and the cause of the rest is unknown. The sample table holds about 89,000 clones, of which 92% were seen once. Approximately 2.2% of the sample is taken by the ten largest. The material was peripheral blood, obtained after pregnancy. The receptor comes from a female donor in good health, enrolled as a control in a pregnancy study.

This receptor has the CDR3 CASSPDVRTSRNTIYF. DNA sequence: TGCGCCAGCAGCCCCGACGTAAGGACAAGCAGAAACACCATATATTTT. Recombination linked TRBV5-1 to TRBJ1-3; possibly the D gene is TRBD1, per 5 matching bases. V is pared back by 4 bases and J by 5 bases, with 19 bases lying between the germline termini. The cysteine opens and the phenylalanine closes a CDR3 of 16 amino acids. Left in the record is the CDR3 DNA by itself, 48 bases read in frame from the first base. Taken from the germline V gene, the CDR1 and CDR2 loops are SGHRS and YFSETQ.